This T cell receptor (beta chain) was documented in a study of breast tumors, draining lymph nodes, adjacent tissues. Study-level points and caveats: Tumors had less TCR diversity than lymph nodes, more than nontumor tissue. Data only fit, rather than demonstrated, lymph node origin of most tumor T cells. Most tumor T cells seemingly derive from lymph node, then expand in tumor.

TCRdb ran MiXCR on the multiplex PCR reads and lists one entry per CDR3 protein. The profile shows more than 250,000 distinct CDR3 sequences, 30% to 35% of them singletons. Breast cancer patients provided tissue from their axillary draining lymph nodes. This clonotype has ten or more counts. Its antigen is not identified. The CDR3 length is 15 residues. V shed 4 bases, J shed 5 bases, and the junction held 5 bases outside the gene matches. Material: axillary lymph node tissue. This receptor was obtained from a female donor with breast cancer. Some clones in this sample may be carry-over from other donors' samples. V usage is TRBV12-3 or TRBV12-4 and J usage is TRBJ2-7, with 13 bases lining up with TRBD2. The CDR3 DNA sequence: TGTGCCAGCAGTTGGACTAGCGGGAGTGCCCACGAGCAGTACTTC. Residues: CASSWTSGSAHEQYF.